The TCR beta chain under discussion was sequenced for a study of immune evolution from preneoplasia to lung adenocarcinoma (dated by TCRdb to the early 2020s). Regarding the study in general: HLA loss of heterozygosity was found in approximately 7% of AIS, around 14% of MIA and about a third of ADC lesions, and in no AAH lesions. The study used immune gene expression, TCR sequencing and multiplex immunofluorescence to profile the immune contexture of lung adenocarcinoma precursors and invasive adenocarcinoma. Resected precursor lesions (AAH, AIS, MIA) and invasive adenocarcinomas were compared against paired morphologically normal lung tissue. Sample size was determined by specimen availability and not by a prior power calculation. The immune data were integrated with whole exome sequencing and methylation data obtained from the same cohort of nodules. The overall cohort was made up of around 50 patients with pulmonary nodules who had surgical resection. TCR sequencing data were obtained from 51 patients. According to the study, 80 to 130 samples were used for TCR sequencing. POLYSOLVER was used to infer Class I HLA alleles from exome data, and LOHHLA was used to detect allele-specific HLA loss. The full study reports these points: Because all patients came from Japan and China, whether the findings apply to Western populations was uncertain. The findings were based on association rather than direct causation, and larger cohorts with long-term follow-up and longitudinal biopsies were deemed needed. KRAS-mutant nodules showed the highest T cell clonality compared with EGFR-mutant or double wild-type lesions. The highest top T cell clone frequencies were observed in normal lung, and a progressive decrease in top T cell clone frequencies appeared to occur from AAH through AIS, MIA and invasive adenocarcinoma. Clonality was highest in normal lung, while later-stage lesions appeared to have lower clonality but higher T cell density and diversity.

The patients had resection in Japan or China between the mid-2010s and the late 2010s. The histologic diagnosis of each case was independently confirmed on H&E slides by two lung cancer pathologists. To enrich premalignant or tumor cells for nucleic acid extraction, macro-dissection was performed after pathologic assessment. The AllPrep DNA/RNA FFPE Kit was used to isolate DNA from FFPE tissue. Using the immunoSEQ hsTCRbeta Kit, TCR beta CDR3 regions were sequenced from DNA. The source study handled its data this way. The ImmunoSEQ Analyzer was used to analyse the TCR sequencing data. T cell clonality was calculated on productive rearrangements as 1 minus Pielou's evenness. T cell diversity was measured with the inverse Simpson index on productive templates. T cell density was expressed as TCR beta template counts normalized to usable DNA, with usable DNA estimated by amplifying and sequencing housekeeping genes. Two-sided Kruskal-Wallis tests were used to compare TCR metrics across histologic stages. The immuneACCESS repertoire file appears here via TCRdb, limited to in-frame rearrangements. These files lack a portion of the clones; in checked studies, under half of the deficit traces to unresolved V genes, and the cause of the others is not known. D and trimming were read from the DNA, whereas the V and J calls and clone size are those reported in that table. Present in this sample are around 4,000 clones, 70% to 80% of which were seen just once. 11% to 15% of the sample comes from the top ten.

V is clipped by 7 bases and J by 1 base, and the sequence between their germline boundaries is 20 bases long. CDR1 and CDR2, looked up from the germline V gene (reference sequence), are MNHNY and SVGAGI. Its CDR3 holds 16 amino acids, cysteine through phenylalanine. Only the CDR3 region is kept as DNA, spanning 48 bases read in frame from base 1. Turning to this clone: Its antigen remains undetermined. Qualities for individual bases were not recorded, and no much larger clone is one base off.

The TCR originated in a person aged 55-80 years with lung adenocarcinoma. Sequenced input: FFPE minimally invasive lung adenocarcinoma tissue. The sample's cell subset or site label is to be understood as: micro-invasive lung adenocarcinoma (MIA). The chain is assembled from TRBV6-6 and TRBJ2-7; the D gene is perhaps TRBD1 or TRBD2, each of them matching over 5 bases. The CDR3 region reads CASTAGTSRLSYEQYF. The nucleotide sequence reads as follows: TGTGCCAGCACCGCCGGGACCAGCCGGCTTTCCTACGAGCAGTACTTC.